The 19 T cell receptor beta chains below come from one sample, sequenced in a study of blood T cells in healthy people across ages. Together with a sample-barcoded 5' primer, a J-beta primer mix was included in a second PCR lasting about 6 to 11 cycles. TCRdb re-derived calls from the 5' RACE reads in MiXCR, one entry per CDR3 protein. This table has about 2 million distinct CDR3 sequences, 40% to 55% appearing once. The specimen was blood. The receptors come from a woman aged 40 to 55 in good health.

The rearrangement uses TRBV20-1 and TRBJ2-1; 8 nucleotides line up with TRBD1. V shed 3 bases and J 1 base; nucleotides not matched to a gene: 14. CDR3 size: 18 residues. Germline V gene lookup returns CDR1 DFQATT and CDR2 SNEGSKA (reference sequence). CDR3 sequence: CSARVQGDREGSYNEQFF. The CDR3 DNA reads TGCAGTGCTAGGGTACAGGGGGACAGAGAGGGATCCTACAATGAGCAGTTCTTC.

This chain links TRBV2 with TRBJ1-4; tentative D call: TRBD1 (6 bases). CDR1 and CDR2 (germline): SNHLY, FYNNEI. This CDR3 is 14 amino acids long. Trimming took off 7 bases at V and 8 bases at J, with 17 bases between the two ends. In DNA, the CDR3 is TGTGCCAGCAAAAAGGGACAATTTAAAGAAAAACTGTTTTTT. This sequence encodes CASKKGQFKEKLFF.

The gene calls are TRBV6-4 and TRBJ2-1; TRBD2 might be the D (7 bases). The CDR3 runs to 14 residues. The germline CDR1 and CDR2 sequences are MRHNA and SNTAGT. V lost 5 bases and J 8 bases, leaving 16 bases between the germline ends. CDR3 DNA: TGTGCCAGCAGTAAGACGGGGGGCAGTGATGAGCAGTTCTTC. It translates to CASSKTGGSDEQFF.

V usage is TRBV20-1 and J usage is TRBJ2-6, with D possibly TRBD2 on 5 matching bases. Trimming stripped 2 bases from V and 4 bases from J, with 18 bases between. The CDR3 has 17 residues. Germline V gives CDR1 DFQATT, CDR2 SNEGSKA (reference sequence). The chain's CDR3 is CSARLYPAGEGANVLTF. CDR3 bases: TGCAGTGCTAGATTATATCCTGCCGGGGAAGGGGCCAACGTCCTGACTTTC.

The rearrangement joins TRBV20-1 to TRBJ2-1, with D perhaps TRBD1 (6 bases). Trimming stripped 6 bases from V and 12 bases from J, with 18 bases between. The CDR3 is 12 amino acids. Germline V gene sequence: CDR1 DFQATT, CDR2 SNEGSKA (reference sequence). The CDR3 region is CSAGSWDKLQFF. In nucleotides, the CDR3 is TGCAGTGCCGGCTCATGGGACAAATTGCAGTTCTTC.

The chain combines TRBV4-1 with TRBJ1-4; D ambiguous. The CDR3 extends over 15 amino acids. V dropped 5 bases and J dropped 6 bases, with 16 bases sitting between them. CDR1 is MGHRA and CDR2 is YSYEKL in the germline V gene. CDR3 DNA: TGCGCCAGCAGCAGGAGCACTATTGGGGATGAAAAACTGTTTTTT. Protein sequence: CASSRSTIGDEKLFF.

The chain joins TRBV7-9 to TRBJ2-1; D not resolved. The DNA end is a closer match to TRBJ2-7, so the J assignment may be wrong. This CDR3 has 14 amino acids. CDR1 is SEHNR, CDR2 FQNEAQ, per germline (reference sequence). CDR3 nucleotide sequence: TGTGCCAGCACTCTCACCGCGGAAAGCTACGAGCAGTACTTC. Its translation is CASTLTAESYEQYF.

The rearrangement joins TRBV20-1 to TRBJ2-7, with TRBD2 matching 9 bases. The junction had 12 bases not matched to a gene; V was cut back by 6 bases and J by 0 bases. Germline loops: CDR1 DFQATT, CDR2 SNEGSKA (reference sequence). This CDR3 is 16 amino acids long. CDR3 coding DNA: TGCAGTGCGAGGGGACTAGCTGACTACAGCTCCTACGAGCAGTACTTC. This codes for CSARGLADYSSYEQYF.

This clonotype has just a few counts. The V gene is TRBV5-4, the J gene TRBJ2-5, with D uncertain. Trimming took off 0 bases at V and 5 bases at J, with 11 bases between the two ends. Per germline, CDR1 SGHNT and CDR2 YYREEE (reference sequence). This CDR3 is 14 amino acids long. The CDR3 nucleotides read TGTGCCAGCAGCTTGGATCCAAATGAGGAGACCCAGTACTTC. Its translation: CASSLDPNEETQYF.

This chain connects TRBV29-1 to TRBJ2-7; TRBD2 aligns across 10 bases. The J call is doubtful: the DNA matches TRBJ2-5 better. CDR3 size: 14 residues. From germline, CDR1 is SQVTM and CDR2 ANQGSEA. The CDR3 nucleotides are TGCAGCGTTGTAGGCCTAGCGGGGGTGGAGACCCAGTACTTC. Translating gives CSVVGLAGVETQYF.

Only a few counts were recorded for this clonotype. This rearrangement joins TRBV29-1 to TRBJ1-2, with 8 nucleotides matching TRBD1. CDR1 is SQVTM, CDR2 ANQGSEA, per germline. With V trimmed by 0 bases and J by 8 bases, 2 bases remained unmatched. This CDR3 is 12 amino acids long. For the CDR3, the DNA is TGCAGCGTTGAAGAGACAGGGGAAGGCTACACCTTC. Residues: CSVEETGEGYTF.

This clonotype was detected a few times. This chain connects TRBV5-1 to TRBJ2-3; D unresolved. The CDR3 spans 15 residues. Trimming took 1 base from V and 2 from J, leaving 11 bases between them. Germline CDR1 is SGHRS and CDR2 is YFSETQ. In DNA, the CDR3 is TGCGCCAGCAGCTTGAGTTACAGAACCACAGATACGCAGTATTTT. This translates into CASSLSYRTTDTQYF.

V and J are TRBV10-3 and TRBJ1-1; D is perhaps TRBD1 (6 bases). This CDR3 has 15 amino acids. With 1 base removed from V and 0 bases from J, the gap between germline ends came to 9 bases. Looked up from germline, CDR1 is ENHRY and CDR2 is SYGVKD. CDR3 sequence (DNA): TGTGCCATCAGTGAGTTGGGGGGGCTGAACACTGAAGCTTTCTTT. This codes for CAISELGGLNTEAFF.

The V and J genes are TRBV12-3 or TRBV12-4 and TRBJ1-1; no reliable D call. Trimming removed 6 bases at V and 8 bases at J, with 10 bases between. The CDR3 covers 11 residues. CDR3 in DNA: TGTGCCAGCAGCCCTGCCGGGGAAGCTTTCTTT. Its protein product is CASSPAGEAFF.

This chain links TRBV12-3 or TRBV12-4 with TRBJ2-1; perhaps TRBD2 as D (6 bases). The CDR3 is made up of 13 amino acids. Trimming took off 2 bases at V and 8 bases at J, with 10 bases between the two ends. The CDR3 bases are TGTGCCAGCAGTTTAATGACGGGGGATGAGCAGTTCTTC. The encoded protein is CASSLMTGDEQFF.

The CDR3 spells CASSSTGLGEQYF. CDR3 bases: TGTGCCAGCAGCTCCACTGGCCTTGGGGAGCAGTACTTC. This chain links TRBV11-2 with TRBJ2-7; unclear D gene. V lost 4 bases and J lost 7, with 14 bases in between. CDR1 SGHAT and CDR2 FQNNGV come from the germline V gene. CDR3 length equals 13 residues.

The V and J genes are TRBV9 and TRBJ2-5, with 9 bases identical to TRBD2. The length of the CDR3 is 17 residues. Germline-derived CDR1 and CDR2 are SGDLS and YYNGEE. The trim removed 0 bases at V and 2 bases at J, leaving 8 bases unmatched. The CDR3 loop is CASSVAVAGGRQETQYF. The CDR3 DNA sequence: TGTGCCAGCAGCGTAGCGGTTGCGGGGGGGCGTCAAGAGACCCAGTACTTC.

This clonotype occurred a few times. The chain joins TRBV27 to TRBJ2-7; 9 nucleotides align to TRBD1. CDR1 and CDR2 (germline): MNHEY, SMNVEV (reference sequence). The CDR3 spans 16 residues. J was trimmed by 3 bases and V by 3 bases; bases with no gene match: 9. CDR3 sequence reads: CASSFGQGPMVYEQYF. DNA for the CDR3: TGTGCCAGCAGTTTTGGACAGGGGCCCATGGTCTACGAGCAGTACTTC.

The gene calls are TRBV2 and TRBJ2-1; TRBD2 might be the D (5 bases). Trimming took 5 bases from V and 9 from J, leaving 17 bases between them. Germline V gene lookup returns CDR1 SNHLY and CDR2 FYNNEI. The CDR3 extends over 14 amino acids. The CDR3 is CASSPGNRASEQFF. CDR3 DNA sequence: TGTGCCAGCAGTCCCGGGAATCGGGCCAGTGAGCAGTTCTTC. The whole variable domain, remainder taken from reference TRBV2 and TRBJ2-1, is EPEVTQTPSHQVTQMGQEVILRCVPISNHLYFYWYRQILGQKVEFLVSFYNNEISEKSEIFDDQFSVERPDGSNFTLKIRSTKLEDSAMYFCASSPGNRASEQFFGPGTRLTVL.